One and the same sample provided the 26 T cell receptor beta chains below, sequenced in a study of blood T cell repertoires in COVID-19. The method was immunoSEQ multiplex PCR; TCRdb's version includes in-frame clones alone and lacks a portion of them. The sample comprises approximately 130,000 clones, roughly 80% of which are singletons, and around a quarter rests with the top ten. The material sequenced was peripheral blood. Receptors were obtained from a human donor in a cohort sampled during active COVID-19.

V gene TRBV5-1 combines with J gene TRBJ2-3; 9 bases fit TRBD1. The CDR3 consists of 13 residues. The V and J ends lost 4 bases and 4 bases, in that order; junction bases with no gene match: 1. Germline V gene lookup returns CDR1 SGHRS and CDR2 YFSETQ. The CDR3 sequence is CASSGTGPDTQYF. DNA of the CDR3: TGCGCCAGCAGCGGGACAGGGCCAGATACGCAGTATTTT.

V is TRBV6-2 or TRBV6-3 and J is TRBJ2-1; TRBD2 agrees at 9 bases. The CDR3 is made up of 17 amino acids. Trimming removed 7 bases from V and 1 base from J; junction bases left unmatched: 11. CDR1 MNHEY and CDR2 SVGEGT come from the germline V gene. This chain's CDR3 is CASIPRAGGWSYNEQFF. For the CDR3, the DNA is TGTGCCAGCATCCCCCGGGCGGGAGGGTGGTCCTACAATGAGCAGTTCTTC.

This chain connects TRBV9 to TRBJ1-1, with TRBD1 identical over 8 bases. Germline V CDR1 and CDR2: SGDLS, YYNGEE. With 4 bases clipped from V and 0 bases from J, the junction kept 5 bases outside the gene matches. The CDR3 is 15 residues long. The CDR3: CASSIGDRLNTEAFF. The DNA for the CDR3 is TGTGCCAGCAGCATAGGGGACAGGTTGAACACTGAAGCTTTCTTT.

The chain combines TRBV7-8 with TRBJ2-3; 10 positions match TRBD2. The J segment lost 2 bases and the V segment lost 3 bases, leaving 8 bases of the junction unmatched. The CDR3 is 17 amino acids. Germline CDR1 reads SGHVS; CDR2 reads FQNEAQ. CDR3: CASSFSLAGASTDTQYF. CDR3 coding DNA: TGTGCCAGCAGCTTTTCGCTAGCGGGGGCCTCCACAGATACGCAGTATTTT.

The chain carries TRBV28 and TRBJ2-1, with 12 bases that match TRBD1. This CDR3 is 17 amino acids long. Germline V gene lookup returns CDR1 MDHEN and CDR2 SYDVKM. V was clipped by 8 bases and J by 1 base; unmatched bases: 9. CDR3 sequence: CASPGQGASVSYNEQFF. The CDR3 DNA reads TGTGCCAGCCCGGGACAGGGGGCGTCGGTTTCCTACAATGAGCAGTTCTTC.

The genes are TRBV6-2 or TRBV6-3 and TRBJ2-1; tentatively, D is TRBD2 (6 bases). CDR1 MNHEY and CDR2 SVGEGT come from the germline V gene. Trimming stripped 0 bases from V and 5 bases from J, with 11 bases between. This CDR3 contains 15 residues. As DNA, the CDR3 is TGTGCCAGCAGTTACTCGAGGGGAGGAAACAATGAGCAGTTCTTC. It translates to CASSYSRGGNNEQFF.

Only a few counts were recorded for this clone. The rearrangement links TRBV28 to TRBJ2-3, with 8 positions matching TRBD1. V shed 6 bases and J 1 base; nucleotides not matched to a gene: 6. This CDR3 comprises 15 residues. Germline values: CDR1 MDHEN, CDR2 SYDVKM. This CDR3 is CASRWDRRGTDTQYF. The CDR3 DNA reads TGTGCCAGCAGATGGGACAGGAGGGGCACAGATACGCAGTATTTT. The variable domain in full, with the rest retrieved from reference TRBV28 and TRBJ2-3, is DVKVTQSSRYLVKRTGEKVFLECVQDMDHENMFWYRQDPGLGLRLIYFSYDVKMKEKGDIPEGYSVSREKKERFSLILESASTNQTSMYLCASRWDRRGTDTQYFGPGTRLTVL.

The CDR3 loop is CASSLALGTVYEQYF. DNA of the CDR3: TGTGCCAGCAGCTTAGCGCTGGGTACAGTCTACGAGCAGTACTTC. The rearrangement joins TRBV7-9 to TRBJ2-7; D unclear. The CDR3 totals 15 residues. Trimming stripped 0 bases from V and 3 bases from J, with 12 bases between. Germline V gene sequence: CDR1 SEHNR, CDR2 FQNEAQ (reference sequence).

J is TRBJ2-2 and V is TRBV3-1 (or the pseudogene TRBV3-2); D is perhaps TRBD1 (5 bases). This CDR3 is 13 amino acids long. Trimming left V 4 bases short and J 3 bases short, with 6 bases between. Germline V gene data show CDR1 as LGHDT and CDR2 as YNNKEL (reference sequence). Here the CDR3 DNA reads TGTGCCAGCAGCCCCAGGGACACCGGGGAGCTGTTTTTT. Its translation: CASSPRDTGELFF.

V gene TRBV7-2 combines with J gene TRBJ2-1, with 7 bases identical to TRBD2. The V gene end was trimmed by 5 bases and the J gene end by 2 bases; junction bases not matched to a gene: 9. Germline V lookup: CDR1 SGHTA, CDR2 FQGNSA. The CDR3 is 16 amino acids. The DNA for the CDR3 is TGTGCCAGCAGCCCTACTAGCGACCTTACCTACAATGAGCAGTTCTTC. Its translation is CASSPTSDLTYNEQFF.

The chain recombines TRBV2 with TRBJ2-1; the match to TRBD1 covers 10 bases. This CDR3 region has 15 residues. Germline trimming cut 6 bases from V and 7 bases from J; bases unmatched to any gene: 9. The germline CDR1 and CDR2 sequences are SNHLY and FYNNEI. CDR3 loop: CASSKGQGPGNEQFF. CDR3 bases: TGTGCCAGCAGCAAGGGACAGGGGCCAGGAAATGAGCAGTTCTTC.

The rearrangement uses TRBV5-1 and TRBJ2-1, with 14 bases matching TRBD2. The J segment lost 8 bases and the V segment lost 4 bases, leaving 5 bases of the junction unmatched. Per germline, CDR1 SGHRS and CDR2 YFSETQ. The CDR3 sequence is 15 residues long. CDR3 nucleotides: TGCGCCAGCAGCGGACTAGCGGGAGGTTCGGATGAGCAGTTCTTC. Amino acids: CASSGLAGGSDEQFF.

The table lists this clone with a count of one. The CDR3 region is CASSLSFTEGEETQYF. DNA of the CDR3: TGTGCCAGCAGCCTCAGTTTTACAGAAGGCGAGGAGACCCAGTACTTC. The chain joins TRBV4-2 to TRBJ2-5; D gene unclear. Trimming took off 4 bases at V and 5 bases at J, with 20 bases between the two ends. Germline V gene lookup returns CDR1 LGHNA and CDR2 YNFKEQ. CDR3 length: 16 amino acids.

This sequence joins TRBV7-8 and TRBJ2-6; TRBD1 is a possible D gene (5 bases). This CDR3 comprises 17 residues. The V gene lost 1 base and the J gene lost 2 bases, with 12 bases spanning the gap. Germline CDR1 is SGHVS and CDR2 is FQNEAQ. CDR3: CASSLVIGAAGANVLTF. The CDR3 DNA follows: TGTGCCAGCAGCTTAGTCATAGGGGCGGCTGGGGCCAACGTCCTGACTTTC.

The chain couples TRBV3-1 (or the pseudogene TRBV3-2) to TRBJ1-4; D gene ambiguous. This CDR3 comprises 14 residues. The germline V gene encodes CDR1 LGHDT and CDR2 YNNKEL (reference sequence). Trimming removed 1 base from V and 8 bases from J, with 11 bases in between. The CDR3 is CASSQGQEGEKLFF. Here the CDR3 DNA reads TGTGCCAGCAGCCAAGGTCAGGAAGGAGAAAAACTGTTTTTT.

The V call is TRBV5-8, the J call TRBJ2-1; 8 nucleotides align to TRBD1. Trimming took 3 bases from V and 10 from J; bases not matched to a gene: 0. CDR1 is SGHTS, CDR2 YDEGEE, per germline. The CDR3 length is 11 residues. CDR3 sequence reads: CASSWDREQFF. For the CDR3, the DNA is TGTGCCAGCAGCTGGGACAGGGAGCAGTTCTTC.

The V gene is TRBV4-2, the J gene TRBJ2-3; 9 nucleotides align to TRBD2. V shed 3 bases and J 5 bases; nucleotides not matched to a gene: 6. CDR3 size: 15 residues. The germline gives CDR1 LGHNA, CDR2 YNFKEQ. The CDR3 DNA sequence: TGTGCCAGCAGCCAGAGCGGGGGGACCATAGATACGCAGTATTTT. Amino acids: CASSQSGGTIDTQYF.

The rearrangement links TRBV2 to TRBJ2-7; the D gene is possibly TRBD1 (6 bases). Looked up from germline, CDR1 is SNHLY and CDR2 is FYNNEI. Trimming removed 4 bases from V and 3 bases from J, with 10 bases in between. The CDR3 sequence is 13 residues long. The CDR3 nucleotides are TGTGCCAGCAGTGGGGACAATGTCTACGAGCAGTACTTC. This gives the protein CASSGDNVYEQYF.

The chain employs TRBV5-6 and TRBJ2-5; D uncertain. The germline gives CDR1 SGHDT, CDR2 YYEEEE. V shed 0 bases and J shed 6 bases, with 12 bases lying between them. The CDR3 sequence is 14 residues long. The CDR3 loop reads CASSLEPRKKTQYF. CDR3 nucleotide sequence: TGTGCCAGCAGCTTGGAACCGCGGAAGAAGACCCAGTACTTC.

This chain joins TRBV4-3 and TRBJ2-2; D is ambiguous. V lost 0 bases to trimming and J lost 5 bases, with 7 bases between them. Germline V gene data show CDR1 as LGHNA and CDR2 as YSLEER. The CDR3 contains 14 residues. The CDR3 sequence is CASSQDAVTGELFF. As DNA, the CDR3 is TGCGCCAGCAGCCAAGACGCGGTAACCGGGGAGCTGTTTTTT.

This chain connects TRBV24-1 to TRBJ2-3, with 12 bases matching TRBD2. Germline lookup yields CDR1 KGHDR and CDR2 SFDVKD. The V and J ends lost 1 base and 6 bases, in that order; junction bases with no gene match: 4. The CDR3 extends over 16 amino acids. This chain's CDR3 is CATSDFLAGGADTQYF. In nucleotides, the CDR3 is TGTGCCACCAGTGATTTTCTAGCGGGAGGGGCGGATACGCAGTATTTT.

The V and J genes are TRBV28 and TRBJ1-1, with D unclear. The germline gives CDR1 MDHEN, CDR2 SYDVKM. Between the trimmed V and J ends, which lost 4 bases and 0 bases, there was a span of 9 bases. The CDR3 runs to 14 residues. The CDR3 here is CASSSPGMNTEAFF. CDR3 DNA sequence: TGTGCCAGCAGTTCCCCCGGGATGAACACTGAAGCTTTCTTT.

This clone was seen a single time. The chain couples TRBV2 to TRBJ1-5, with D unresolved. CDR3 length equals 12 residues. Per the germline V gene, CDR1 is SNHLY and CDR2 is FYNNEI. Trimming left V 6 bases short and J 5 bases short, with 8 bases between. The CDR3 bases are TGTGCCAGCAGCCCCCAGTATCAGCCCCAGCATTTT. Translating it yields CASSPQYQPQHF.

Only a few counts were recorded for this clone. The chain combines TRBV5-1 with TRBJ2-3, with D maybe TRBD2 (5 bases). Germline CDR1 and CDR2: SGHRS and YFSETQ. With 2 bases removed from V and 0 bases from J, the gap between germline ends came to 7 bases. This CDR3 is built from 14 residues. This CDR3 reads CASSFGVSTDTQYF. DNA of the CDR3: TGCGCCAGCAGCTTCGGGGTTAGCACAGATACGCAGTATTTT.

V usage is TRBV10-3 and J usage is TRBJ2-5; weak D call: TRBD2 (7 bases). CDR3 length equals 14 residues. Germline CDR1 and CDR2: ENHRY and SYGVKD. Trimming took off 5 bases at V and 4 bases at J, with 14 bases between the two ends. The CDR3 sequence is CAISRGGEGETQYF. The CDR3 region has the DNA TGTGCCATCAGTCGAGGGGGGGAAGGAGAGACCCAGTACTTC.

The gene calls are TRBV10-1 and TRBJ1-1; tentatively, D is TRBD1 (5 bases). CDR3 length: 16 residues. Trimming left V 7 bases short and J 4 bases short, with 22 bases between. CDR1 is WNHNN and CDR2 is SYGVQD in the germline V gene (reference sequence). In DNA, the CDR3 is TGCGCCAGCAACCCAAACTCGGCAGGGAAGAGCACTGAAGCTTTCTTT. It codes for CASNPNSAGKSTEAFF.